The T cell receptor beta chain described here comes from a study of identical twins. Using its own MiXCR run on the 5' RACE reads, TCRdb lists one record per CDR3 protein. The table lists approximately 700,000 distinct CDR3 sequences, roughly 18% of them singletons. V gave up 8 bases and J gave up 3 bases, with 5 bases separating them. The CDR3 contains 11 residues. These data are also associated with another study on T cells expressing NK-cell markers.

The TCR originated in a woman under 30 in good health. The chain combines TRBV12-3 or TRBV12-4 with TRBJ2-1; D gene uncertain. The material sequenced was PBMCs. In DNA form, the CDR3 reads TGTGCCAGCGGGTACTACAATGAGCAGTTCTTC. Amino acids: CASGYYNEQFF.